This T cell receptor beta chain was recorded in a study of shared clonotypes between healthy human individuals. The study separated CD4+ cells into CD45RA+ naive and CD45RA-negative memory subsets. Regarding the study as a whole: Naive subsets generally exceeded memory subsets in estimated richness. In the sorted subsets, rarefaction showed sequencing was incomplete despite large depth.

This clone has a single count. Its antigen is currently unknown. The length of the CDR3 is 15 residues. J lost 4 bases, V lost 1 base, and 5 bases had no gene match. Germline V lookup: CDR1 LGHNA, CDR2 YSLEER. Original processing notes: Filtering was not the same, since immunoSEQ gave junction-only sequences without quality scores. Measured with immunoSEQ multiplex PCR; TCRdb has only the in-frame clones, and not every one. That table is the source of V, J and clone size, and D and trimming were worked out from the DNA. The sample carries around 1.6 million clones, 95% to 99% recorded once. The TCR sequence derives from a man aged 30 to 39 in good health. Sequenced sample: naive CD4+ T cells sorted from blood. Subset of the sample: CD45RA+ positively selected. The rearrangement uses TRBV4-3 and TRBJ2-5; 8 bases are a match to TRBD2. The CDR3 DNA sequence: TGCGCCAGCAGCCAAGCGGGAGGGTTTCGAGAGACCCAGTACTTC. Its protein is CASSQAGGFRETQYF.